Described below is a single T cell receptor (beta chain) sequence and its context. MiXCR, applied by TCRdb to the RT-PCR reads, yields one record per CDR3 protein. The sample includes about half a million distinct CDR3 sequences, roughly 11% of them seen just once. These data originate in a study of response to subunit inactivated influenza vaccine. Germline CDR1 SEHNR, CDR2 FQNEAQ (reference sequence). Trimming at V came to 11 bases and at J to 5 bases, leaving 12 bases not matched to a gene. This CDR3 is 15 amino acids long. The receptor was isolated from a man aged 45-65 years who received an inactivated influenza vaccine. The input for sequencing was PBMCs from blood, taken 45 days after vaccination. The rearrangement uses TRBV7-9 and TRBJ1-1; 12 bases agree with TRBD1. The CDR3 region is CAGSRDRGHGTEAFF. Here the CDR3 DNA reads TGTGCCGGGTCCCGGGACAGGGGGCATGGGACTGAAGCTTTCTTT.